This T cell receptor (beta chain) comes out of a study of T cells in Graves' hyperthyroidism and ophthalmopathy. On the study more broadly: Any treatment followed the collection of peripheral blood at initial diagnosis.

RNA transcripts gave rise to amplified TCR beta CDR3 regions. In the first-round RT-PCR of the TCR CDR3, the HTBI primer set was used. One entry per CDR3 protein, called by TCRdb with MiXCR from the multiplex PCR reads. The sample includes approximately 400,000 distinct CDR3 sequences, 14% to 15% of them seen just once. V was clipped by 2 bases and J by 6 bases, with 10 bases between them. Germline V gene data show CDR1 as MNHEY and CDR2 as SMNVEV (reference sequence). The CDR3 loop spans 13 amino acids. The receptor comes from a woman in her twenties or thirties with Graves' hyperthyroidism. Material for sequencing was blood. J is TRBJ1-2 and V is TRBV27, with D perhaps matching TRBD1 (5 bases). In DNA, the CDR3 is TGTGCCAGCAGTTTACAGGGCAGCCATGGCTACACCTTC. Residues: CASSLQGSHGYTF.